The 21 T cell receptor beta chains below all came from one sample that was sequenced in a study of blood T cell repertoires in COVID-19. Clones were sequenced by immunoSEQ multiplex PCR, and TCRdb holds only the in-frame ones, with some missing. Seen here are approximately 500,000 clones, roughly 88% observed once, and the top ten hold approximately 3.2%. The source material was peripheral blood. Receptors originate from a human donor in a cohort sampled during active COVID-19.

In this sample, this clone turned up a few times. This rearrangement joins TRBV19 to TRBJ1-3; the D is unclear. V lost 4 bases and J 7 bases, leaving 11 bases between the germline ends. The CDR3 has 13 residues. Germline assignment: CDR1 LNHDA and CDR2 SQIVND (reference sequence). The CDR3 spells CASSTPDGNTIYF. The CDR3, as DNA: TGTGCCAGTAGTACGCCAGACGGGAACACCATATATTTT.

The chain links TRBV7-2 to TRBJ1-1, with 8 bases matching TRBD1. The CDR3 is 15 residues long. Germline V gene lookup returns CDR1 SGHTA and CDR2 FQGNSA. Losses at the gene ends were 3 bases for V and 0 bases for J; bases not matched to a gene: 3. In DNA, the CDR3 is TGTGCCAGCAGCTTGGGGACAGGACTGAACACTGAAGCTTTCTTT. Translating it yields CASSLGTGLNTEAFF.

This clone was detected only once. Different DNA sequences within this sample yield the same CDR3. V and J are TRBV28 and TRBJ2-2; D is uncertain. V lost 5 bases and J lost 3, with 7 bases in between. Germline V gene lookup returns CDR1 MDHEN and CDR2 SYDVKM. This CDR3 is built from 13 residues. CDR3 sequence (DNA): TGTGCCAGCAGTCGAGGCGACACCGGGGAGCTGTTTTTT. Protein sequence: CASSRGDTGELFF.

The gene calls are TRBV3-1 (or the pseudogene TRBV3-2) and TRBJ1-1, with 8 bases that match TRBD1. V gave up 0 bases and J gave up 1 base; unmatched junction bases: 10. The CDR3 contains 18 residues. Germline V CDR1 and CDR2: LGHDT, YNNKEL (reference sequence). In nucleotides, the CDR3 is TGTGCCAGCAGCCAAGATTGGGAGTGGGACAGGTCGAACACTGAAGCTTTCTTT. Its translation: CASSQDWEWDRSNTEAFF.

To note about this clone: Different DNA sequences within this sample yield the same CDR3. The chain employs TRBV19 and TRBJ1-1; TRBD1 is a possible D gene (5 bases). Trimming removed 4 bases from V and 1 base from J, with 7 bases in between. Germline V gene sequence: CDR1 LNHDA, CDR2 SQIVND (reference sequence). This CDR3 contains 13 residues. The CDR3 loop reads CASSTTANTEAFF. The CDR3 DNA follows: TGTGCCAGTAGTACGACAGCGAACACTGAAGCTTTCTTT.

The chain links TRBV10-3 to TRBJ2-3; the match to TRBD2 covers 10 bases. The CDR3 loop spans 21 amino acids. Trimming removed 3 bases from V and 3 bases from J; junction bases left unmatched: 21. Germline assignment: CDR1 ENHRY and CDR2 SYGVKD. The CDR3 coding sequence is TGTGCCATCAGTGAACCTAACCCCGGGGCTAGCGGGAGTGCGGGGACAGATACGCAGTATTTT. Its translation: CAISEPNPGASGSAGTDTQYF.

The rearrangement uses TRBV7-2 and TRBJ2-5; TRBD2 aligns across 8 bases. V gave up 5 bases and J gave up 5 bases; unmatched junction bases: 13. Germline loops: CDR1 SGHTA, CDR2 FQGNSA. CDR3 length: 16 amino acids. The CDR3 reads CASSLLGAGVLETQYF. In DNA, the CDR3 is TGTGCCAGCAGCCTTCTCGGAGCGGGAGTGTTGGAGACCCAGTACTTC.

The chain combines TRBV7-2 with TRBJ2-7; perhaps TRBD2 as D (5 bases). V was clipped by 5 bases and J by 0 bases, with 11 bases between them. Germline values: CDR1 SGHTA, CDR2 FQGNSA. This CDR3 region has 14 residues. As DNA, the CDR3 is TGTGCCAGCAGCCCTAGGACTGGCTCCTACGAGCAGTACTTC. Encoded protein: CASSPRTGSYEQYF.

Of note for this clone: One end of the junction is discordant with germline, which a read error may explain. This rearrangement joins TRBV2 to TRBJ1-1; D is undetermined. Germline CDR1 reads SNHLY; CDR2 reads FYNNEI. This CDR3 spans 14 amino acids. The CDR3 spells CASSEVPQNIEAFF. The CDR3 bases are TGTGCCAGCAGTGAAGTCCCACAGAACATTGAAGCTTTCTTT.

This rearrangement joins TRBV3-1 (or the pseudogene TRBV3-2) to TRBJ2-2; the D gene is possibly TRBD2 (5 bases). With 4 bases removed from V and 7 bases from J, the gap between germline ends came to 10 bases. Germline loops: CDR1 LGHDT, CDR2 YNNKEL (reference sequence). The CDR3 contains 13 residues. DNA of the CDR3: TGTGCCAGCAGCCGGGTCGGAGGCGGGGAGCTGTTTTTT. Its protein product is CASSRVGGGELFF.

Comments on this clone: At one end, the junction sequence differs from germline, possibly due to a read error. This sequence joins TRBV7-2 and TRBJ1-2; no clear D gene. Germline lookup yields CDR1 SGHTA and CDR2 FQGNSA. This CDR3 spans 11 amino acids. CDR3 amino acids: CASSLNSGYTF. For the CDR3, the DNA is TGTGCCAGCAGCTTAAACTCTGGCTACACCTTC.

The CDR3 nucleotides read TGTGCTAGTGGTCTGGGACTAGCGGGAGGGGGTGAAGGGGAGCAGTACTTC. Translated: CASGLGLAGGGEGEQYF. The gene calls are TRBV12-5 and TRBJ2-7, with 16 bases that match TRBD2. Unmatched junction bases numbered 11, after V lost 5 bases and J lost 7 bases. Germline lookup yields CDR1 LGHNT and CDR2 FRNRAP. The length of the CDR3 is 17 residues.

This clone was recorded only once. The chain employs TRBV3-1 (or the pseudogene TRBV3-2) and TRBJ1-1; D gene ambiguous. CDR3 size: 14 residues. Germline CDR1 LGHDT, CDR2 YNNKEL (reference sequence). V was trimmed by 4 bases and J by 1 base, leaving 10 bases between them. CDR3 amino acids: CASSPPGENTEAFF. The CDR3, as DNA: TGTGCCAGCAGCCCACCCGGGGAGAACACTGAAGCTTTCTTT.

The CDR3 is CASRPTGPINSPLHF. The CDR3 DNA sequence: TGTGCCAGTAGACCGACAGGGCCCATAAATTCACCCCTCCACTTT. V and J are TRBV19 and TRBJ1-6; TRBD1 agrees at 7 bases. The germline V gene has CDR1 LNHDA and CDR2 SQIVND (reference sequence). The CDR3 length is 15 residues. The trim removed 6 bases at V and 7 bases at J, leaving 9 bases unmatched.

This chain links TRBV6-5 with TRBJ2-7; TRBD1 agrees at 9 bases. Losses at the gene ends were 3 bases for V and 6 bases for J; bases not matched to a gene: 9. There are 15 residues in the CDR3. Germline V gene sequence: CDR1 MNHEY, CDR2 SVGAGI. CDR3 nucleotides: TGTGCCAGCAGTTATCAGGGACAGGGAATGGGCGAGCAGTACTTC. This sequence encodes CASSYQGQGMGEQYF.

V is TRBV5-1 and J is TRBJ2-3; 9 bases are shared with TRBD1. The CDR3 covers 17 residues. The V segment lost 3 bases and the J segment 4 bases; nucleotides outside the gene matches: 12. Looked up from germline, CDR1 is SGHRS and CDR2 is YFSETQ. The DNA of the CDR3 is TGCGCCAGCAGCTCCTCGTCTACAGGGGGCCGGGCAGATACGCAGTATTTT. Translated, it gives CASSSSSTGGRADTQYF.

V gene TRBV28 combines with J gene TRBJ2-7, with D perhaps TRBD1 (6 bases). Germline V gene data show CDR1 as MDHEN and CDR2 as SYDVKM. There are 17 residues in the CDR3. The V end was cut by 7 bases, the J end by 6 bases, with 28 bases between. The CDR3 coding sequence is TGTGCCAGCAAAAAGGACAGATCTTCCCTACGAGCCCTCGAGCAGTACTTC. The encoded protein is CASKKDRSSLRALEQYF.

The chain links TRBV5-1 to TRBJ1-1; possible D gene TRBD1, 5 bases. The germline V and J ends were trimmed by 4 bases and 1 base, with 14 bases remaining between them. Germline loops: CDR1 SGHRS, CDR2 YFSETQ. The CDR3 spans 15 residues. CDR3 nucleotides: TGCGCCAGCAGCCCAGGAGGGACGAGGAACACTGAAGCTTTCTTT. Residues: CASSPGGTRNTEAFF.

The V call is TRBV30, the J call TRBJ1-2; TRBD1 is a possible D gene (6 bases). The CDR3 runs to 14 residues. V was pared by 6 bases and J by 5 bases, with 19 bases between. CDR1 is GTSNPN, CDR2 SVGIG, per germline (reference sequence). CDR3 in amino acids: CACMIRGSWYGYTF. Here the CDR3 DNA reads TGTGCCTGTATGATTAGGGGGTCATGGTATGGCTACACCTTC. The variable domain in full, completed from reference TRBV30 and TRBJ1-2, reads SQTIHQWPATLVQPVGSPLSLECTVEGTSNPNLYWYRQAAGRGLQLLFYSVGIGQISSEVPQNLSASRPQDRQFILSSKKLLLSDSGFYLCACMIRGSWYGYTFGSGTRLTVV.

V is TRBV30 and J is TRBJ1-6, with 7 bases that match TRBD1. Germline CDR1 reads GTSNPN; CDR2 reads SVGIG (reference sequence). After removal of 0 bases from V and 10 bases from J, the junction contained 6 bases not matched to a gene. The CDR3 consists of 14 residues. The CDR3 coding sequence is TGTGCCTGGAGTGTTAGACAGGGAGTCTCACCCCTCCACTTT. This gives the protein CAWSVRQGVSPLHF. Using reference TRBV30 and TRBJ1-6 for the parts outside the CDR3, the full variable domain is SQTIHQWPATLVQPVGSPLSLECTVEGTSNPNLYWYRQAAGRGLQLLFYSVGIGQISSEVPQNLSASRPQDRQFILSSKKLLLSDSGFYLCAWSVRQGVSPLHFGNGTRLTVT.

CDR3 amino acids: CASITGNYEQYF. The DNA of the CDR3 is TGTGCCTCCATTACAGGGAACTACGAGCAGTACTTC. The chain couples TRBV30 to TRBJ2-7; possible D gene TRBD1, 6 bases. CDR3 length: 12 amino acids. Looked up from germline, CDR1 is GTSNPN and CDR2 is SVGIG (reference sequence). Trimming stripped 7 bases from V and 3 bases from J, with 13 bases between. Together with reference TRBV30 and TRBJ2-7, the CDR3 gives the full variable domain: SQTIHQWPATLVQPVGSPLSLECTVEGTSNPNLYWYRQAAGRGLQLLFYSVGIGQISSEVPQNLSASRPQDRQFILSSKKLLLSDSGFYLCASITGNYEQYFGPGTRLTVT.